Following are 17 T cell receptor beta chains from one sample sequenced in a study of T cell repertoires and HLA-DP antigens. TCRdb's copy holds only in-frame clones and misses some; the assay was immunoSEQ multiplex PCR. The profile shows 65,000 to 95,000 clones, about four fifths of them singletons. Their antigen targets remain unknown. What was sequenced was CD4+ T cells from PBMCs. Receptors originate from a man in his 60s in good health and CMV-seronegative.

The chain employs TRBV7-2 and TRBJ2-5; the match to TRBD2 covers 14 bases. The CDR3 spans 19 residues. Losses at the gene ends were 3 bases for V and 2 bases for J; bases not matched to a gene: 11. Germline V gives CDR1 SGHTA, CDR2 FQGNSA. CDR3 bases: TGTGCCAGCAGCTTCGGAGGACTAGCGGGGGGCCTTATACAAGAGACCCAGTACTTC. Protein product: CASSFGGLAGGLIQETQYF.

The V call is TRBV11-2, the J call TRBJ2-3, with D perhaps matching TRBD2 (7 bases). The V end lost 3 bases, the J end lost 2 bases, and 18 bases lay between the germline ends. CDR1 and CDR2 from the germline V gene are SGHAT and FQNNGV. This CDR3 region has 17 residues. In DNA, the CDR3 is TGTGCCAGCAGCTTGCTAGATGCGGGGGCGAACACAGATACGCAGTATTTT. Protein product: CASSLLDAGANTDTQYF.

This clone appeared a few times. This sequence joins TRBV9 and TRBJ2-2; 9 bases agree with TRBD1. The ends lost 3 bases at V and 7 bases at J; junction bases unmatched: 7. Looked up from germline, CDR1 is SGDLS and CDR2 is YYNGEE. The CDR3 runs 15 residues. The CDR3: CASSDRTGDGGELFF. In nucleotides, the CDR3 is TGTGCCAGCAGCGACCGGACAGGGGACGGCGGGGAGCTGTTTTTT.

The chain uses TRBV7-2 and TRBJ2-3, with 7 bases identical to TRBD1. Per germline, CDR1 SGHTA and CDR2 FQGNSA. Trimming cost V 2 bases and J 11 bases; bases outside gene matches: 16. The CDR3 sequence is 16 residues long. The CDR3 coding sequence is TGTGCCAGCAGCTTAATCGTCACTGAGACAGGGCAGGGGCAGTATTTT. Translated, it gives CASSLIVTETGQGQYF.

The chain is built from TRBV7-3 and TRBJ1-6; D not certain. The CDR3 has 15 amino acids. V was pared by 4 bases and J by 2 bases, with 9 bases between. Germline lookup yields CDR1 SGHTA and CDR2 FQGTGA. The CDR3 sequence: CASSSTVAYNSPLHF. The CDR3 DNA reads TGTGCCAGCAGCTCCACCGTCGCCTATAATTCACCCCTCCACTTT.

This chain links TRBV2 with TRBJ1-1; D gene unclear. Germline loops: CDR1 SNHLY, CDR2 FYNNEI. The CDR3 sequence is 12 residues long. The V gene lost 6 bases and the J gene lost 11 bases, with 16 bases spanning the gap. The CDR3 region has the DNA TGTGCCAGCAGCGAGAGGGAGTCCAAGGCTTTCTTT. As protein: CASSERESKAFF.

V usage is TRBV5-4 and J usage is TRBJ2-3; D gene ambiguous. The germline gives CDR1 SGHNT, CDR2 YYREEE (reference sequence). This CDR3 is built from 15 residues. V dropped 0 bases and J dropped 0 bases, with 8 bases sitting between them. DNA of the CDR3: TGTGCCAGCAGCTTGGCCGGTCGGAGCACAGATACGCAGTATTTT. Its translation: CASSLAGRSTDTQYF.

This clone came up once. The chain uses TRBV5-4 and TRBJ2-5; D not resolved. CDR3 length: 14 amino acids. Trimming removed 1 base at V and 5 bases at J, with 12 bases between. Looked up from germline, CDR1 is SGHNT and CDR2 is YYREEE (reference sequence). CDR3 loop: CASSLMTSRETQYF. The DNA of the CDR3 is TGTGCCAGCAGCTTGATGACCAGCCGGGAGACCCAGTACTTC. Together with reference TRBV5-4 and TRBJ2-5, the CDR3 gives the full variable domain: ETGVTQSPTHLIKTRGQQVTLRCSSQSGHNTVSWYQQALGQGPQFIFQYYREEENGRGNFPPRFSGLQFPNYSSELNVNALELDDSALYLCASSLMTSRETQYFGPGTRLLVL.

V and J are TRBV2 and TRBJ2-2, with TRBD1 matching over 8 bases. The CDR3 runs to 17 residues. V was clipped by 4 bases and J by 1 base; unmatched bases: 8. Germline V gives CDR1 SNHLY, CDR2 FYNNEI. The CDR3 sequence: CASSVGVGTGNTGELFF. The DNA of the CDR3 is TGTGCCAGCAGTGTGGGGGTCGGGACAGGGAACACCGGGGAGCTGTTTTTT.

The chain carries TRBV10-3 and TRBJ1-2; possibly TRBD1 for D (5 bases). V dropped 4 bases and J dropped 6 bases, with 9 bases sitting between them. The CDR3 consists of 12 residues. The germline CDR1 and CDR2 sequences are ENHRY and SYGVKD. The CDR3 nucleotides read TGTGCCATCAGTGGGGGAGGGGATGGCTACACCTTC. It translates to CAISGGGDGYTF.

As for this clone: One base away lies a much larger clone, so this may be a sequencing read error. Within the sample, other DNA sequences also encode this same CDR3. V is TRBV5-1 and J is TRBJ2-2; D not resolved. Trimming took 0 bases from V and 6 from J, leaving 3 bases between them. The CDR3 is 12 residues long. Germline V CDR1 and CDR2: SGHRS, YFSETQ. The CDR3 nucleotides are TGCGCCAGCAGCTTGGTTCCCGGGGAGCTGTTTTTT. The encoded protein is CASSLVPGELFF.

This chain's CDR3 is CASSLAPGERQETQYF. The CDR3 DNA reads as TGCGCCAGCAGCTTGGCCCCAGGAGAGCGCCAAGAGACCCAGTACTTC. The chain has TRBV5-1 and TRBJ2-5; D not resolved. The CDR3 runs 16 residues. CDR1 and CDR2 (germline): SGHRS, YFSETQ. Trimming took off 0 bases at V and 1 base at J, with 13 bases between the two ends.

This rearrangement joins TRBV6-5 to TRBJ1-6; no reliable D call. The CDR3 consists of 13 residues. V gave up 6 bases and J gave up 7 bases, with 10 bases separating them. CDR1 and CDR2 (germline): MNHEY, SVGAGI. The DNA for the CDR3 is TGTGCCAGCAGCGACCTCGGGAATTCACCCCTCCACTTT. Amino acids: CASSDLGNSPLHF.

The chain carries TRBV11-3 and TRBJ2-1; D remains ambiguous. The CDR3 is 14 residues long. Between the trimmed V and J ends, which lost 6 bases and 6 bases, there was a span of 15 bases. Germline lookup yields CDR1 SGHNT and CDR2 YENEEA. CDR3 residues: CASSPPGYTNEQFF. CDR3 nucleotide sequence: TGTGCCAGCAGTCCCCCGGGCTATACCAATGAGCAGTTCTTC. The full variable domain, in which reference TRBV11-3 and TRBJ2-1 provide the parts outside the CDR3, is EAGVVQSPRYKIIEKKQPVAFWCNPISGHNTLYWYLQNLGQGPELLIRYENEEAVDDSQLPKDRFSAERLKGVDSTLKIQPAELGDSAVYLCASSPPGYTNEQFFGPGTRLTVL.

V is TRBV19 and J is TRBJ1-4; TRBD1 aligns across 12 bases. Germline CDR1 reads LNHDA; CDR2 reads SQIVND (reference sequence). The CDR3 consists of 20 residues. V shed 5 bases and J 2 bases; nucleotides not matched to a gene: 15. This chain's CDR3 is CASSPRRYGTGGLTNEKLFF. Here the CDR3 DNA reads TGTGCCAGTAGTCCCCGTCGGTACGGGACAGGGGGCCTGACTAATGAAAAACTGTTTTTT.

The chain couples TRBV27 to TRBJ1-6; 8 positions match TRBD1. J was trimmed by 2 bases and V by 5 bases; bases with no gene match: 2. Germline CDR1 MNHEY, CDR2 SMNVEV (reference sequence). The CDR3 runs to 15 residues. The CDR3 loop reads CASSGTGAYNSPLHF. CDR3 coding DNA: TGTGCCAGCAGTGGGACAGGCGCCTATAATTCACCCCTCCACTTT.

The rearrangement joins TRBV27 to TRBJ2-1; the D call may be TRBD1 or TRBD2 (5 bases each). In germline, CDR1 is MNHEY, CDR2 SMNVEV (reference sequence). V dropped 4 bases and J dropped 2 bases, with 15 bases sitting between them. The CDR3 is made up of 16 amino acids. CDR3: CASSSGSPTAYNEQFF. The CDR3 DNA reads as TGTGCCAGCAGTTCGGGGTCCCCGACAGCCTACAATGAGCAGTTCTTC.